In its sample, the clone carrying this TCR beta chain was seen many times. The sample originates from a study of HIV-infected patients and healthy controls. TCRdb re-called the 5' RACE reads with MiXCR, one entry per CDR3 protein. In the table there are tens of thousands of distinct CDR3 sequences, roughly 19% of which are singletons. Trimming at V came to 6 bases and at J to 2 bases, leaving 3 bases not matched to a gene. There are 13 residues in the CDR3. The germline V gene encodes CDR1 MNHEY and CDR2 SMNVEV (reference sequence). This TCR came from a human donor in good health. Material for sequencing was CD4+ T cells from blood. The V gene is TRBV27, the J gene TRBJ1-2, with 7 bases fitting TRBD1. This chain's CDR3 is CASRRGQNYGYTF. CDR3 sequence (DNA): TGTGCCAGCAGAAGGGGACAGAACTATGGCTACACCTTC.